The following is a T cell receptor (beta chain) sequence with its context. Its antigen specificity is not known. No base qualities exist here, and no much larger clone lies one base off it. The data stem from a study of OX40 agonist ivuxolimab in advanced cancers. The study in broad terms: Ivuxolimab, which targeted the costimulatory receptor OX40 (CD134), was an agonistic, fully human IgG2 monoclonal antibody. Intravenous ivuxolimab was administered to patients every 2 weeks at six dose levels: 0.01, 0.1, 0.3, 1.5, 3 and 10 mg/kg. Of the approximately 50 dose-escalation patients, hepatocellular carcinoma was present in roughly 19, melanoma in approximately 15, renal cell carcinoma in 9 and head and neck cancer in 9. In the dose-escalation cohort, approximately 80% of patients were male, and the mean age was around 65 years with a range of about 23 to 79. Patients were allowed to have had prior anti-PD-1, anti-PD-L1 or anti-CTLA-4 therapy, and around two fifths of the dose-escalation patients had been treated with checkpoint inhibitors. Partial responses occurred in three dose-escalation patients, of whom one had hepatocellular carcinoma and two had cutaneous melanoma. Peripheral TCRbeta sequencing was intended to test whether TCR sequence diversity was altered and clonal T-cell expansion was caused by ivuxolimab. The monotherapy dose-escalation portion (N ≈ 56 patients) of the phase I ivuxolimab trial is reported in the paper. Points the paper makes about the study in general: At doses from 0.1 to 3.0 mg/kg, clonal expansion was seen in both CD4+ and CD8+ blood T cells between baseline and week 6. Low levels of normalized T-cell clonal expansion were also seen in some nonresponding patients. After ivuxolimab, CD8+ T cells had more expanded clones than CD4+ T cells on average. The antigen specificity of the peripheral T cells that underwent clonal expansion was not determined. In the 0.1-3.0 mg/kg groups, partial responders had among the lowest normalized peripheral clonal expansion, particularly in CD8+ T cells.

Genomic DNA was extracted from sorted cells for sequencing of the TCRbeta CDR3 region. The immunoSEQ Assay was used to sequence the TCRbeta CDR3 regions. What TCRdb holds here is the immuneACCESS table cut down to in-frame rearrangements. Part of the clones is not present; checked against another copy, under half of the missing clones reflect an unresolved V gene, and the others are unexplained. This sample gives 70,000 to 80,000 clones in total; around 80% of them show up just once. Jointly, the top ten make up about 5% of the sample. Patients with a history of autoimmune disease or receiving systemic immunosuppression were excluded from the trial. Peripheral blood for TCR sequencing was collected from all dose cohorts at baseline, on cycle 4 day 1, and on cycle 7 day 1. Samples were obtained from an open-label, multicenter, first-in-human phase I dose-escalation trial of ivuxolimab. The trial enrolled adults with locally advanced or metastatic head and neck squamous cell, hepatocellular, melanoma or renal cell carcinoma. Before TCR sequencing, CD4+ T cells and CD8+ T cells from peripheral blood were sorted into separate populations.

CDR3 length: 14 amino acids, cysteine to phenylalanine. CDR3 DNA is the only sequence kept; it has 42 bases, read in frame from the first base. CDR1 and CDR2 are read off the germline V gene as SGHNT and YENEEA. Between the V and J ends, shortened by 1 base and 9 bases respectively, the junction contains 12 bases. The clonotype originates from an adult with an advanced solid tumor such as melanoma, head and neck, liver or kidney cancer. The chain is made from TRBV11-3 and TRBJ1-4, and the D gene may be TRBD1, 5 bases matching. The sample consisted of CD4+ or CD8+ T cells sorted from blood, taken in a trial of the OX40 agonist ivuxolimab. The CDR3: CASSLGDWEKKLFF. The DNA sequence is TGTGCCAGCAGCTTAGGGGACTGGGAAAAAAAACTGTTTTTT.